These T cell receptor beta chains were read from a single sample in a study of beta chain features in type 1 diabetes. Sequencing was performed with immunoSEQ multiplex PCR; in TCRdb, only in-frame clones are kept and a portion is missing. The repertoire holds roughly 150,000 clones, with roughly 10% as singletons. Sample: central memory CD4+ T cells from blood. These receptors came from a man between 18 and 35 years old in good health. CDR3s include the opening cysteine and the closing phenylalanine or tryptophan. D genes are given only for firm matches. Clone sizes are given selectively: once, few, many, or a class where the clone is expanded.

d_call j_call clone_size v_call cdr3_nt cdr3_aa
NA TRBJ2-6 NA TRBV7-2 TGTGCCAGCAGCTTAACGGGCTGGGCCAACGTCCTGACTTTC CASSLTGWANVLTF
TRBD1 TRBJ2-2 many TRBV11-2 TGTGCCAGCAGCGACAGGGGGTTCACCGGGGAGCTGTTTTTT CASSDRGFTGELFF
NA TRBJ2-3 NA TRBV5-4 TGTGCCAGCAGCTTTGGGGGAGCCTCGAAGCAGTATTTT CASSFGGASKQYF
TRBD1 TRBJ1-1 once TRBV7-2 TGTGCCAGCAGCTTAGTCCCCAGGGGGCGGACTGAAGCTTTCTTT CASSLVPRGRTEAFF
TRBD2 TRBJ2-1 NA TRBV9 TGTGCCAGCCGCCCTGGTGACAGCGGGACGGGTGAGCAGTTCTTC CASRPGDSGTGEQFF
TRBD2 TRBJ2-3 few TRBV9 TGTGCCAGCAGCGTGAGCGGGGTGAGCACAGATACGCAGTATTTT CASSVSGVSTDTQYF
NA TRBJ1-6 NA TRBV5-1 TGCGCCAGCAGCTTTTCGCAGGGTAATTCACCCCTCCACTTT CASSFSQGNSPLHF
NA TRBJ1-3 NA TRBV28 TGTGCCAGCAACGGGGAGACTGGAAACACCATATATTTT CASNGETGNTIYF
NA TRBJ2-7 NA TRBV7-2 TGTGCCAGCAGCTTAAACCCCTCGGGCCTCTTCAACTACGAGCAGTACTTC CASSLNPSGLFNYEQYF
NA TRBJ2-7 NA TRBV18 TGTGCCAGCTCACCCTCGAGGACCGGTGAGCAGTACTTC CASSPSRTGEQYF
TRBD1 TRBJ2-5 NA TRBV2 TGTGCCAGCAGTGAGGACAGGGTCCAAGAGACCCAGTACTTC CASSEDRVQETQYF
TRBD2 TRBJ2-7 few TRBV5-1 TGCGCCAGCAGCTTGGGGGCTAGCGGGAGGGCCTCCTACGAGCAGTACTTC CASSLGASGRASYEQYF
NA TRBJ2-3 few TRBV7-9 TGTGCCAGCAGCTCGAGACTTACCGGGGGAGATACGCAGTATTTT CASSSRLTGGDTQYF
NA TRBJ2-3 few TRBV28 TGTGCCAGCAGTTTTCTGGGATTAACAGATACGCAGTATTTT CASSFLGLTDTQYF
NA TRBJ2-3 few TRBV9 TGTGCCAGCAGCGTAGATGTCAGCCCCACAGATACGCAGTATTTT CASSVDVSPTDTQYF
NA TRBJ1-1 many TRBV7-3 TGTGCCAGCAGCCGACAGGAGAACACTGAAGCTTTCTTT CASSRQENTEAFF
TRBD1 TRBJ1-5 NA TRBV7-2 TGTGCCAGCAGCTTAGTGGGACAGCCCGATAGCAATCAGCCCCAGCATTTT CASSLVGQPDSNQPQHF
TRBD2 TRBJ2-7 NA TRBV5-1 TGCGCCAGCAGTCCACTAGCGGGAGCGGATCCCTACGAGCAGTACTTC CASSPLAGADPYEQYF
NA TRBJ1-1 NA TRBV7-9 TGTGCCAGCAGCTTATTGGGGGCCACTGAAGCTTTCTTT CASSLLGATEAFF
NA TRBJ1-5 NA TRBV7-2 TGTGCCAGCAGCTTGACAGGCTCTAAGGGGAATCAGCCCCAGCATTTT CASSLTGSKGNQPQHF
NA TRBJ2-1 many TRBV5-1 TGCGCCAGCAGCTTGGGGCAGCTCGAGCAGTTCTTC CASSLGQLEQFF
NA TRBJ2-3 NA TRBV28 TGTGCCACCCTCAGGGAGAGCACAGATACGCAGTATTTT CATLRESTDTQYF
TRBD2 TRBJ2-3 few TRBV2 TGTGCCAGCAGCTATACAGCGGGGGGCGCCAGGGATACGCAGTATTTT CASSYTAGGARDTQYF
NA TRBJ2-7 few TRBV6-6 TGTGCCAGCACAGGGGGGAACCGATTGAGCTCCTACGAGCAGTACTTC CASTGGNRLSSYEQYF
NA TRBJ2-4 NA TRBV28 TGTGCCAGTATGACGGGAGTACGTAACATTCAGTACTTC CASMTGVRNIQYF
NA TRBJ2-5 NA TRBV28 TGTGCCAGCAGGTTAAGGGTGAGGCAGGGGCGGGCCGAAGAGACCCAGTACTTC CASRLRVRQGRAEETQYF
NA TRBJ2-1 few TRBV9 TGTGCCAGCAGCCCGAGAGGACTAAGGGGCAATGAGCAGTTCTTC CASSPRGLRGNEQFF
NA TRBJ2-7 NA TRBV4-3 TGCGCCAGCAGCCAAACGGGCCTAAAAGGGTACGAGCAGTACTTC CASSQTGLKGYEQYF
NA TRBJ2-6 few TRBV6-1 TGTGCCAGCAGTGACTGGGGCGGGGCCAACGTCCTGACTTTC CASSDWGGANVLTF
NA TRBJ2-3 NA TRBV30 TGTGCCTGGACCCTCAGCGGTACAGATACGCAGTATTTT CAWTLSGTDTQYF
TRBD1 TRBJ2-5 NA TRBV9 TGTGCCAGCAGTCGACAGGGAGACGAGACCCAGTACTTC CASSRQGDETQYF
NA TRBJ2-7 few TRBV29-1 TGCAGCGTTGAAGGGGTTGGGACATCAAGCTCCTACGAGCAGTACTTC CSVEGVGTSSSYEQYF
NA TRBJ2-5 few TRBV2 TGTGCCAGCAGTGACAGGGCATCGGAGACCCAGTACTTC CASSDRASETQYF
TRBD1 TRBJ1-2 few TRBV4-2 TGTGCCAGCAGCCAAGACTGGTCTGGACAGGGTAAAGGCGGCTACACCTTC CASSQDWSGQGKGGYTF
NA TRBJ2-5 few TRBV7-2 TGTGCCAGCAGCGTTCAATCAGGTCAAGAGACCCAGTACTTC CASSVQSGQETQYF
NA TRBJ2-7 few TRBV28 TGTGCCAGCCGCCCCCTTAGCCCGGGACCAACCTACGAGCAGTACTTC CASRPLSPGPTYEQYF
TRBD1 TRBJ1-2 NA TRBV4-3 TGCGCCAGCAGCATATCCGGGACAGGGAACGGCTACACCTTC CASSISGTGNGYTF
TRBD2 TRBJ2-7 NA TRBV19 TGTGCCAGTAGTCCCCATAGCGGGAGTCTCTACGAGCAGTACTTC CASSPHSGSLYEQYF
NA TRBJ2-5 NA TRBV4-1 TGCGCCAGCAGCCTAAGATACACAATACAAGAGACCCAGTACTTC CASSLRYTIQETQYF
NA TRBJ2-7 NA TRBV7-9 TGTGCCAGCAGTAAATTCTCCACGGGGAGTGGGTACTTC CASSKFSTGSGYF
TRBD2 TRBJ2-6 NA TRBV7-8 TGTGCCAGCAGCTCCCGTTCACGGGGGGGCTCCGGGGCCAACGTCCTGACTTTC CASSSRSRGGSGANVLTF
TRBD2 TRBJ2-2 few TRBV19 TGTGCCAGTAGTAGCGGGAGGAACACCGGGGAGCTGTTTTTT CASSSGRNTGELFF
NA TRBJ1-1 NA TRBV18 TGTGCCAGCTCACCACCGAAGAATCCAGGGGTTGACACTGAAGCTTTCTTT CASSPPKNPGVDTEAFF
TRBD1 TRBJ1-5 NA TRBV30 TGTGCCTGCTTGGGACAGGGGCTAGGTCAGCCCCAGCATTTT CACLGQGLGQPQHF
NA TRBJ1-1 few TRBV29-1 TGCAGCGTTGAAGTCGCGGGGCGCGGCGTTTTCTCTGAAGCTTTCTTT CSVEVAGRGVFSEAFF
TRBD1 TRBJ1-2 NA TRBV19 TGTGCCAGTAGTACCGGACAGGGTGGTTATGGCTACACCTTC CASSTGQGGYGYTF
TRBD2 TRBJ2-3 few TRBV9 TGTGCCAGCAGCGTATCACTGGGTAGCGGGACCTACACAGATACGCAGTATTTT CASSVSLGSGTYTDTQYF
NA TRBJ2-3 NA TRBV7-3 TGTGCCAGCAGCTCTCAGGGGCACACAGATACGCAGTATTTT CASSSQGHTDTQYF
NA TRBJ1-1 few TRBV6-6 TGTGCCAGCAGCCAGGGCCGGGTGGGAGGTGGCACTGAAGCTTTCTTT CASSQGRVGGGTEAFF
NA TRBJ1-4 NA TRBV5-1 TGCGCCAGCAGCCGATCAGGCCCAACTAATGAAAAACTGTTTTTT CASSRSGPTNEKLFF